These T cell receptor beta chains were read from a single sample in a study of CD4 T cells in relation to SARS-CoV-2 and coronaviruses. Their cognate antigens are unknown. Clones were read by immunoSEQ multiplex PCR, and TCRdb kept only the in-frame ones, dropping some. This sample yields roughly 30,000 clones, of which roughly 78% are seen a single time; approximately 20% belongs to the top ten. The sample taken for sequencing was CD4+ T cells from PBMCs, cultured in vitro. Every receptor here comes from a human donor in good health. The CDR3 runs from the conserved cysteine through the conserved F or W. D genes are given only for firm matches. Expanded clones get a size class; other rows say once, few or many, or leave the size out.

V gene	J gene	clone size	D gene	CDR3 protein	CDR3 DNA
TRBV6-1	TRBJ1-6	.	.	CASSELTVSPLHF	TGTGCCAGCAGTGAATTGACCGTTTCACCCCTCCACTTT
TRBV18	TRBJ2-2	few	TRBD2	CASSPGLAGTGELFF	TGTGCCAGCTCACCCGGACTAGCGGGCACCGGGGAGCTGTTTTTT
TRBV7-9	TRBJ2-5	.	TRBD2	CASSQTSGSPETQYF	TGTGCCAGCAGCCAAACTAGCGGGAGTCCGGAGACCCAGTACTTC
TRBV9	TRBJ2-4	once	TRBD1	CASSARQGANIQYF	TGTGCCAGCAGCGCAAGACAGGGGGCAAACATTCAGTACTTC
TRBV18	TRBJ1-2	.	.	CASSPEAGATRYGYTF	TGTGCCAGCTCCCCGGAAGCAGGGGCAACGCGGTATGGCTACACCTTC
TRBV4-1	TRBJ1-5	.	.	CASSRPGVSNQPQHF	TGCGCCAGCAGCCGGCCCGGAGTTAGCAATCAGCCCCAGCATTTT
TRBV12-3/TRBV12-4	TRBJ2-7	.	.	CASSSGLGYEQYF	TGTGCCAGCAGTTCGGGTCTCGGGTACGAGCAGTACTTC
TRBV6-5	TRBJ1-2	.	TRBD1	CASSSPGTVNRYTF	TGTGCCAGCAGTTCCCCCGGGACAGTAAATCGCTACACCTTC
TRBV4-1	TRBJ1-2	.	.	CASSQAIVRLSANYGYTF	TGCGCCAGCAGCCAAGCTATAGTACGCCTCTCCGCTAACTATGGCTACACCTTC
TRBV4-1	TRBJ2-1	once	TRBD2	CASAPGLAGNEQFF	TGCGCCAGCGCACCCGGACTAGCGGGCAATGAGCAGTTCTTC
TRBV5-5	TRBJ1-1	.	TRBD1	CASSLEGGRGNTEAFF	TGTGCCAGCAGCTTGGAAGGGGGCAGGGGGAACACTGAAGCTTTCTTT
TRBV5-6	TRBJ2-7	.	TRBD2	CASSPVGGTGGQYF	TGTGCCAGCAGCCCGGTCGGGGGGACCGGGGGGCAGTACTTC
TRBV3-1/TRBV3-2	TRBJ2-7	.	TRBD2	CASSQDRLAGVHEQYF	TGTGCCAGCAGCCAAGATCGTCTAGCGGGAGTCCACGAGCAGTACTTC
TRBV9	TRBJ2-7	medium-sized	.	CASSLSPASHEQYF	TGTGCCAGCAGCCTCTCCCCAGCGTCCCACGAGCAGTACTTC
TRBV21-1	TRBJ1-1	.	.	CASSKVGGRTEAFF	TGTGCCAGCAGCAAAGTAGGGGGACGGACTGAAGCTTTCTTT
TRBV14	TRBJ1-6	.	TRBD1	CASSHPGQGLPLHF	TGTGCCAGCAGCCATCCGGGACAGGGGTTACCCCTCCACTTT
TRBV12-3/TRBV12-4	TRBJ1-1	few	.	CASSLKNTEAFF	TGTGCCAGCAGTCTCAAGAACACTGAAGCTTTCTTT
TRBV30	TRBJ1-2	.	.	CAWTLGGNYGYTF	TGTGCCTGGACCTTGGGGGGAAACTATGGCTACACCTTC
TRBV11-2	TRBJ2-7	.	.	CASSFVRGQAYEQYF	TGTGCCAGCAGCTTCGTTAGGGGACAAGCCTACGAGCAGTACTTC
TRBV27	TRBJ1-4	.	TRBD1	CASSKGQGREKLFF	TGTGCCAGCAGCAAGGGACAGGGAAGGGAAAAACTGTTTTTT
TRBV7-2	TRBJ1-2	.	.	CASSAGRYYGYTF	TGTGCCAGCAGCGCCGGACGGTACTATGGCTACACCTTC
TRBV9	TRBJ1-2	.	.	CASSVGGGTANYGYTF	TGTGCCAGCAGCGTAGGAGGCGGAACTGCTAACTATGGCTACACCTTC
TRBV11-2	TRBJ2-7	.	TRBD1	CASSNPGQGSYEQYF	TGTGCCAGCAGCAACCCGGGACAGGGATCCTACGAGCAGTACTTC
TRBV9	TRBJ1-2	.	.	CASSSPTGLNYGYTF	TGTGCCAGCAGCTCTCCAACGGGACTAAACTATGGCTACACCTTC
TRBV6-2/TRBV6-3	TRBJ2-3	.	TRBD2	CASSSPVRRGSRDTQYF	TGTGCCAGCAGTTCCCCCGTGAGGCGGGGGAGCCGGGATACGCAGTATTTT
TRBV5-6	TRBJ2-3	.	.	CASSLTGVATDTQYF	TGTGCCAGCAGCTTGACAGGAGTCGCCACAGATACGCAGTATTTT
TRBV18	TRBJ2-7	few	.	CASSPTGSSYEQYF	TGTGCCAGCTCACCGACAGGTTCTTCCTACGAGCAGTACTTC
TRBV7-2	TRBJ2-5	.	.	CASSFQGAQETQYF	TGTGCCAGCAGCTTCCAGGGTGCGCAAGAGACCCAGTACTTC
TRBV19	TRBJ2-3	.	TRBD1	CASSMNRGRWDTQYF	TGTGCCAGTAGTATGAACAGGGGAAGATGGGATACGCAGTATTTT